This paragraph covers one TCR beta chain sequence. The data stem from a study of blood T cell repertoires in COVID-19. Original data processing: Nucleated cell counts were estimated from reference gene primer amplification. The table came from immunoSEQ multiplex PCR; TCRdb's copy has only in-frame clones and leaves some out. V and J calls and clone size are as listed in that table; D and trimming were resolved from the DNA. The profile shows about 150,000 clones, about nine tenths of them singletons. The CDR3 has 13 amino acids. V lost 6 bases and J lost 6, with 14 bases in between. Germline V lookup: CDR1 MDHEN, CDR2 SYDVKM.

This receptor was identified in a man older than 75 with acute or convalescent COVID-19. The sample taken for sequencing was peripheral blood. The J gene is TRBJ1-1, the V gene TRBV28; D remains ambiguous. CDR3 sequence (DNA): TGTGCCAGCAGGTTGAGGGTCTACTCTGAAGCTTTCTTT. Encoded protein: CASRLRVYSEAFF. The whole variable domain, remainder taken from reference TRBV28 and TRBJ1-1, is DVKVTQSSRYLVKRTGEKVFLECVQDMDHENMFWYRQDPGLGLRLIYFSYDVKMKEKGDIPEGYSVSREKKERFSLILESASTNQTSMYLCASRLRVYSEAFFGQGTRLTVV.